This T cell receptor (beta chain) was sequenced during a study of neurological immune-mediated disorders. With 10-nucleotide random UMIs included, cDNA was synthesized by 5'RACE. TCRdb re-derived calls from the 5' RACE reads in MiXCR, one entry per CDR3 protein. Found here are approximately 31,000 distinct CDR3 sequences, about 13% of them singletons; the top ten hold 2.3%. This clonotype was seen ten or more times. The time point denotes: longitudinal time-point 2. PBMCs numbering 2 million and stored at -80 C yielded the unsorted libraries. This receptor was identified in a woman between 40 and 50 years old in good health. The sequenced sample was PBMCs.

The CDR3 spells CASSSLLRDGRYF. The CDR3 DNA reads as TGTGCCAGCAGCTCCCTCCTCCGGGACGGACGTTACTTC. The chain employs TRBV7-8 and TRBJ2-5, with D perhaps given as TRBD1 or TRBD2 (5 bases each). Per the germline V gene, CDR1 is SGHVS and CDR2 is FQNEAQ. Trimming cost V 4 bases and J 14 bases, with 20 bases left between them. The CDR3 consists of 13 residues.